Below, one TCR beta chain is given with its context. Its antigen is unknown. No quality values exist for individual bases; no much larger clone is one base distant. This entry is derived from a study of blood T cell repertoires in COVID-19 (TCRdb year 2020). Study-wide context: The collaborator samples originated in the United States, Italy and Spain and spanned the acute and convalescent phases of COVID-19. The prospective study material was composed of cDNA or gDNA derived from T cells, B-cell-depleted T cells, or PBMCs. Deeply sampled blood TCRbeta repertoires from subjects exposed to, actively infected with, or recovered from COVID-19 were included in the dataset. A freely available public database, intended as a resource for researchers studying the immune response to SARS-CoV-2, is where the repertoires were released. The samples were drawn from two sources: the first 160 participants of the ongoing ImmuneRACE study, and 1,000 to 1,500 subjects contributed by 6 global collaborators. Nearly every sample came with metadata listing a de-identified subject ID, COVID-19 status, age in years and sex. Where available, HLA class I and class II types were obtained from metadata supplied by the sample provider rather than from assay-based typing.

The junction shows trimming of 4 bases on V and 5 bases on J, and the gene matches do not reach 19 bases of it. The germline V gene sets CDR1 to MGHRA and CDR2 to YSYEKL. Spanning cysteine to phenylalanine, the CDR3 consists of 19 amino acids. The read is trimmed to its CDR3 DNA, 57 bases read in frame from base 1. Broad study findings and their caveats: The amount of clinical and demographic metadata varied by source and participant and was provided uncurated.

Participants in the prospective study were enrolled through a virtual design, were aged roughly 18 to 100 years, and lived in about 25 United States geographic areas. In the prospective study, participants were assigned to cohorts based on the clinical history participants reported in a screening survey and a study questionnaire. Exposed participants had been in contact, within 2 weeks of entering the study, with a person who had a PCR-confirmed or clinician-diagnosed case of COVID-19. Mobile phlebotomists in the prospective study collected whole blood, serum and a nasopharyngeal or oropharyngeal swab from every participant. Additional blood draws and questionnaires over a 2-month period could optionally be provided by prospective study participants. Before DNA extraction, blood samples from the prospective study were shipped at room temperature or frozen. The immunoSEQ Assay, a bias-controlled multiplex PCR, was used to amplify TCRbeta CDR3 regions from genomic DNA. The authors processed their data as follows. Within the assay, amplification of reference gene primers was used to estimate how many nucleated cells each sample contained. To quantify the absolute abundance of each unique TCRbeta CDR3 rearrangement, sequence reads were collapsed and filtered. For each sample, productive Simpson clonality was calculated as the square root of Simpson's diversity index over productive rearrangements. What TCRdb holds here is the immuneACCESS table cut down to in-frame rearrangements. Part of the clones is not present; checked against another copy, under half of the missing clones reflect an unresolved V gene, and the others are unexplained. V and J calls and clone size are given by that table; D and trimming were obtained from the DNA. The sample table contains about 210,000 clones; only one count was recorded for less than 90% of them. Of the sample, approximately 4% falls within the top ten clones.

The sample consisted of PBMCs or T cells enriched from blood (not recorded which). The sequence was collected from a young woman who had been exposed to COVID-19. The rearrangement combines TRBV4-1 with TRBJ1-4, and TRBD1 matches 7 of the central bases. For the CDR3, the sequence is CASSPFGRTGPSPNEKLFF. The base sequence is TGCGCCAGCAGCCCCTTCGGTCGGACAGGTCCCTCCCCAAATGAAAAACTGTTTTTT.